One sample yielded the 29 T cell receptor beta chains listed below, sequenced in a study of T cell responses to AZD1222 COVID-19 vaccine. TCRdb's table, derived via immunoSEQ multiplex PCR, lists solely in-frame clones and lacks some. This sample carries about 120,000 clones, 75% to 95% of them seen once, and the ten largest clones take approximately 3%. Sequencing was performed on peripheral blood, taken on day 0 of AZD1222 vaccination. The source is an adult in good health.

This chain links TRBV7-9 with TRBJ1-2, with 7 nucleotides matching TRBD1. Germline V CDR1 and CDR2: SEHNR, FQNEAQ (reference sequence). Losses at the gene ends were 3 bases for V and 10 bases for J; bases not matched to a gene: 8. This CDR3 contains 13 residues. The CDR3 DNA follows: TGTGCCAGCAGCTTCGGGACAGATGATGTCTACACCTTC. It translates to CASSFGTDDVYTF.

This clone was recorded only once. The chain is built from TRBV6-5 and TRBJ1-1; maybe TRBD1 (5 bases). There are 14 residues in the CDR3. Between the trimmed V and J ends, which lost 0 bases and 9 bases, there was a span of 14 bases. Germline V gives CDR1 MNHEY, CDR2 SVGAGI. Here the CDR3 DNA reads TGTGCCAGCAGTTACTCAGAAAACCGGGGGAAAGCTTTCTTT. Its translation is CASSYSENRGKAFF.

This rearrangement joins TRBV14 to TRBJ1-3; TRBD1 is a possible D gene (6 bases). The length of the CDR3 is 16 residues. V was shortened by 4 bases and J by 0 bases, with 13 bases between the two germline ends. Germline loops: CDR1 SGHDN, CDR2 FVKESK. CDR3 sequence reads: CASSRGQLFSGNTIYF. In DNA form, the CDR3 reads TGTGCCAGCAGCCGAGGACAGCTCTTCTCTGGAAACACCATATATTTT.

The chain carries TRBV9 and TRBJ2-1; 15 bases agree with TRBD2. The junction had 10 bases not matched to a gene; V was cut back by 4 bases and J by 8 bases. This CDR3 contains 17 residues. Germline loops: CDR1 SGDLS, CDR2 YYNGEE. CDR3 residues: CASSLSGLAGGTYEQFF. The CDR3 region has the DNA TGTGCCAGCAGCCTCAGTGGACTAGCGGGAGGGACTTATGAGCAGTTCTTC. The complete variable domain, with remaining parts taken from reference TRBV9 and TRBJ2-1, reads DSGVTQTPKHLITATGQRVTLRCSPRSGDLSVYWYQQSLDQGLQFLIQYYNGEERAKGNILERFSAQQFPDLHSELNLSSLELGDSALYFCASSLSGLAGGTYEQFFGPGTRLTVL.

The chain couples TRBV7-9 to TRBJ1-1, with 7 bases fitting TRBD1. V lost 6 bases, J lost 8 bases, and 27 bases stayed unmatched. Per the germline V gene, CDR1 is SEHNR and CDR2 is FQNEAQ (reference sequence). The CDR3 has 19 residues. CDR3 in DNA: TGTGCCAGCAGTTTTTTCAGGGGGTCGAGGGACTTCCGACTTATCGAAGCTTTCTTT. This gives the protein CASSFFRGSRDFRLIEAFF.

The V gene is TRBV27, the J gene TRBJ2-7, with 10 nucleotides matching TRBD1. CDR3 length equals 13 residues. Trimming at V came to 8 bases and at J to 4 bases, leaving 5 bases not matched to a gene. Looked up from germline, CDR1 is MNHEY and CDR2 is SMNVEV (reference sequence). This CDR3 reads CASPTGGAYEQYF. The DNA for the CDR3 is TGTGCCAGCCCGACAGGGGGCGCGTACGAGCAGTACTTC.

The V and J genes are TRBV5-6 and TRBJ1-2; 7 bases map to TRBD1. CDR3 length: 13 residues. Germline loops: CDR1 SGHDT, CDR2 YYEEEE. With V trimmed by 3 bases and J by 8 bases, 7 bases remained unmatched. The CDR3 sequence is CASSSTGFGGYTF. DNA of the CDR3: TGTGCCAGCAGCTCGACAGGGTTTGGAGGCTACACCTTC.

This clone came up once. This rearrangement joins TRBV5-4 to TRBJ2-4; D is undetermined. The germline V gene has CDR1 SGHNT and CDR2 YYREEE (reference sequence). CDR3 length equals 14 residues. V was pared by 6 bases and J by 0 bases, with 10 bases between. CDR3 coding DNA: TGTGCCAGCATGGTTATCCTAGCCAAAAACATTCAGTACTTC. Translation: CASMVILAKNIQYF.

This clone was counted once. This chain connects TRBV7-9 to TRBJ1-2, with D possibly matching TRBD1 (5 bases). Between the trimmed V and J ends, which lost 5 bases and 8 bases, there was a span of 15 bases. Germline V gene lookup returns CDR1 SEHNR and CDR2 FQNEAQ (reference sequence). CDR3 length equals 13 residues. In DNA, the CDR3 is TGTGCCAGCAGCCCCTGGGACGATCGGGGCTACACCTTC. Translated, it gives CASSPWDDRGYTF. Full variable domain (missing parts from reference TRBV7-9 and TRBJ1-2): DTGVSQNPRHKITKRGQNVTFRCDPISEHNRLYWYRQTLGQGPEFLTYFQNEAQLEKSRLLSDRFSAERPKGSFSTLEIQRTEQGDSAMYLCASSPWDDRGYTFGSGTRLTVV.

The chain links TRBV4-2 to TRBJ2-5, with 7 bases aligning to TRBD2. Germline-derived CDR1 and CDR2 are LGHNA and YNFKEQ. V trimming: 3 bases; J trimming: 5 bases; junction bases outside the gene matches: 12. CDR3 length: 16 amino acids. CDR3 nucleotides: TGTGCCAGCAGCCAGTCTGACCGGGAGCGGGATGAGACCCAGTACTTC. Translated, it gives CASSQSDRERDETQYF.

The CDR3 DNA sequence: TGTGCCAGCAGTCCGGCTAGCGGGTTGCAGTTCTTC. It encodes CASSPASGLQFF. This chain links TRBV2 with TRBJ2-1; 8 bases fit TRBD2. There are 12 residues in the CDR3. The germline V gene encodes CDR1 SNHLY and CDR2 FYNNEI. The ends lost 5 bases at V and 12 bases at J; junction bases unmatched: 6.

The chain has TRBV19 and TRBJ1-1; 9 bases line up with TRBD1. The CDR3 runs 14 residues. V gave up 4 bases and J gave up 5 bases; unmatched junction bases: 5. CDR1 and CDR2 (germline): LNHDA, SQIVND (reference sequence). The CDR3 nucleotides are TGTGCCAGTAGTACGACAGGGGGTTTGACTGAAGCTTTCTTT. Its protein is CASSTTGGLTEAFF. The full variable domain, rest sourced from reference TRBV19 and TRBJ1-1, is DGGITQSPKYLFRKEGQNVTLSCEQNLNHDAMYWYRQDPGQGLRLIYYSQIVNDFQKGDIAEGYSVSREKKESFPLTVTSAQKNPTAFYLCASSTTGGLTEAFFGQGTRLTVV.

In this sample, this clone turned up once. The chain uses TRBV27 and TRBJ1-2, with TRBD1 as a possible D gene (5 bases). Trimming removed 6 bases at V and 8 bases at J, with 16 bases between. There are 13 residues in the CDR3. CDR1 is MNHEY and CDR2 is SMNVEV in the germline V gene (reference sequence). CDR3 DNA: TGTGCCAGCAGCCTTCAGAGGGACGTCGGCTACACCTTC. Amino acid sequence: CASSLQRDVGYTF.

The chain uses TRBV7-9 and TRBJ1-1; D may be TRBD1 (6 bases). Germline V gives CDR1 SEHNR, CDR2 FQNEAQ (reference sequence). The CDR3 sequence is 12 residues long. Trimming took 5 bases from V and 7 from J, leaving 11 bases between them. The CDR3: CASSLAGDEAFF. In DNA, the CDR3 is TGTGCCAGCAGCCTGGCAGGGGATGAAGCTTTCTTT.

The chain carries TRBV3-1 (or the pseudogene TRBV3-2) and TRBJ2-1; TRBD2 aligns across 7 bases. The CDR3 runs 17 residues. Looked up from germline, CDR1 is LGHDT and CDR2 is YNNKEL (reference sequence). With V trimmed by 0 bases and J by 0 bases, 5 bases remained unmatched. CDR3 in DNA: TGTGCCAGCAGCCAAGACTGGGAGCGGGACTCCTACAATGAGCAGTTCTTC. Protein sequence: CASSQDWERDSYNEQFF.

The chain recombines TRBV12-2 with TRBJ1-4. TRBV12-2 is recorded as a pseudogene. This CDR3 has 16 amino acids. The CDR3 protein is CASRCTQGPREEKLFF. The DNA for the CDR3 is TGTGCAAGTCGCTGCACTCAGGGACCCAGGGAAGAAAAACTGTTTTTT.

The chain joins TRBV5-4 to TRBJ2-4; D possibly corresponds to TRBD2 (7 bases). The germline V gene has CDR1 SGHNT and CDR2 YYREEE (reference sequence). The V and J ends lost 0 bases and 3 bases respectively, with 16 bases between them. This CDR3 comprises 17 residues. The CDR3 sequence is CASSLVWGGGNKNIQYF. The CDR3 region has the DNA TGTGCCAGCAGCTTGGTTTGGGGGGGCGGAAACAAAAACATTCAGTACTTC.

This chain uses TRBV9 with TRBJ2-7, with a tentative D call TRBD2 (5 bases). Between the trimmed V and J ends, which lost 4 bases and 6 bases, there was a span of 20 bases. Germline assignment: CDR1 SGDLS and CDR2 YYNGEE. The CDR3 sequence is 15 residues long. The CDR3 is CASSPRGGGPAEQYF. CDR3 DNA sequence: TGTGCCAGCAGCCCTCGGGGTGGCGGCCCGGCCGAGCAGTACTTC.

The chain joins TRBV7-2 to TRBJ2-5, with TRBD2 matching over 7 bases. The CDR3 loop spans 19 amino acids. V lost 1 base, J lost 5 bases, and 19 bases stayed unmatched. Germline V gene lookup returns CDR1 SGHTA and CDR2 FQGNSA. The CDR3 sequence is CASSLGIAVLTPGRETQYF. CDR3 coding DNA: TGTGCCAGCAGCTTAGGGATTGCAGTTCTCACCCCCGGGAGGGAGACCCAGTACTTC.

The chain employs TRBV5-6 and TRBJ1-5; D is perhaps TRBD1 (6 bases). V lost 4 bases to trimming and J lost 5 bases, with 13 bases between them. Germline-derived CDR1 and CDR2 are SGHDT and YYEEEE. The CDR3 loop spans 14 amino acids. The CDR3 loop is CASSVKPGDQPQHF. CDR3 sequence (DNA): TGTGCCAGCAGCGTGAAGCCAGGGGATCAGCCCCAGCATTTT. Drawing the rest from reference TRBV5-6 and TRBJ1-5, the complete variable domain is DAGVTQSPTHLIKTRGQQVTLRCSPKSGHDTVSWYQQALGQGPQFIFQYYEEEERQRGNFPDRFSGHQFPNYSSELNVNALLLGDSALYLCASSVKPGDQPQHFGDGTRLSIL.

The genes are TRBV11-1 and TRBJ1-1; D perhaps matches TRBD1 (5 bases). The V and J ends lost 5 bases and 5 bases respectively, with 18 bases between them. Germline CDR1 is SGHAT and CDR2 is FQDESV (reference sequence). This CDR3 has 15 residues. The CDR3 loop is CASSVPGAERTEAFF. The CDR3, as DNA: TGTGCCAGCAGCGTACCCGGGGCCGAGAGAACTGAAGCTTTCTTT. The whole variable domain, filled in from reference TRBV11-1 and TRBJ1-1, reads EAEVAQSPRYKITEKSQAVAFWCDPISGHATLYWYRQILGQGPELLVQFQDESVVDDSQLPKDRFSAERLKGVDSTLKIQPAELGDSAMYLCASSVPGAERTEAFFGQGTRLTVV.

This clone was observed a few times. The chain employs TRBV6-1 and TRBJ2-5; D is unclear. CDR1 is MNHNS and CDR2 is SASEGT in the germline V gene. The CDR3 is 15 residues long. Between the trimmed V and J ends, which lost 0 bases and 5 bases, there was a span of 13 bases. DNA of the CDR3: TGTGCCAGCAGTGAAGCCGTGGTATCGGCCGAGACCCAGTACTTC. This codes for CASSEAVVSAETQYF.

This clone was recorded once. The rearrangement joins TRBV7-8 to TRBJ2-7, with 8 bases aligning to TRBD1. Trimming removed 5 bases from V and 7 bases from J; junction bases left unmatched: 10. Germline CDR1 reads SGHVS; CDR2 reads FQNEAQ. This CDR3 has 14 amino acids. In DNA form, the CDR3 reads TGTGCCAGCAGCGGGGACAGGTTTTTGGGGGAGCAGTACTTC. Translating it yields CASSGDRFLGEQYF.

The chain carries TRBV9 and TRBJ1-3; no firm D call. Trimming left V 5 bases short and J 2 bases short, with 11 bases between. This CDR3 is 14 amino acids long. Looked up from germline, CDR1 is SGDLS and CDR2 is YYNGEE. CDR3 nucleotide sequence: TGTGCCAGCAGTGCAACCTGGACTGGAAACACCATATATTTT. This translates into CASSATWTGNTIYF. Full variable domain (rest looked up from reference TRBV9 and TRBJ1-3): DSGVTQTPKHLITATGQRVTLRCSPRSGDLSVYWYQQSLDQGLQFLIQYYNGEERAKGNILERFSAQQFPDLHSELNLSSLELGDSALYFCASSATWTGNTIYFGEGSWLTVV.

The DNA of the CDR3 is TGTGCCAGCTGGGGGGGACAGTGGAATCAGCCCCAGCATTTT. This sequence encodes CASWGGQWNQPQHF. The chain joins TRBV19 to TRBJ1-5; 7 positions agree with TRBD1. V was pared by 9 bases and J by 4 bases, with 9 bases of the junction left unmatched. The CDR3 has 14 amino acids. Germline CDR1 reads LNHDA; CDR2 reads SQIVND (reference sequence).

V usage is TRBV5-5 and J usage is TRBJ1-5; 10 bases are shared with TRBD1. This CDR3 has 15 residues. Germline V gives CDR1 SGHKS, CDR2 YYEKEE (reference sequence). With V trimmed by 4 bases and J by 6 bases, 7 bases remained unmatched. This CDR3 reads CASSPDRGMAQPQHF. The CDR3 DNA is TGTGCCAGCAGCCCGGACAGGGGGATGGCTCAGCCCCAGCATTTT.

The genes are TRBV27 and TRBJ2-3, with TRBD1 as a possible D gene (6 bases). The germline CDR1 and CDR2 sequences are MNHEY and SMNVEV (reference sequence). Trimming pared 1 base from V and 2 bases from J, leaving 7 bases between. This CDR3 has 14 amino acids. The CDR3 protein is CASSLWGPTDTQYF. The CDR3 DNA follows: TGTGCCAGCAGTTTATGGGGGCCCACAGATACGCAGTATTTT.

The chain links TRBV24-1 to TRBJ1-4; 7 nucleotides match TRBD1. This CDR3 is built from 17 residues. The germline gives CDR1 KGHDR, CDR2 SFDVKD. V gave up 4 bases and J gave up 0 bases; unmatched junction bases: 7. The CDR3 sequence is CATSEGTAYATNEKLFF. The CDR3 DNA sequence: TGTGCCACCAGTGAGGGGACAGCTTACGCAACTAATGAAAAACTGTTTTTT.

The rearrangement uses TRBV29-1 and TRBJ1-4, with TRBD1 matching 7 bases. Trimming took 4 bases from V and 5 from J; bases not matched to a gene: 10. The CDR3 runs 15 residues. Germline V gene lookup returns CDR1 SQVTM and CDR2 ANQGSEA. CDR3 nucleotide sequence: TGCAGCGTTGCCCGTAAGGACAGGCCGAATGAAAAACTGTTTTTT. Its translation: CSVARKDRPNEKLFF.